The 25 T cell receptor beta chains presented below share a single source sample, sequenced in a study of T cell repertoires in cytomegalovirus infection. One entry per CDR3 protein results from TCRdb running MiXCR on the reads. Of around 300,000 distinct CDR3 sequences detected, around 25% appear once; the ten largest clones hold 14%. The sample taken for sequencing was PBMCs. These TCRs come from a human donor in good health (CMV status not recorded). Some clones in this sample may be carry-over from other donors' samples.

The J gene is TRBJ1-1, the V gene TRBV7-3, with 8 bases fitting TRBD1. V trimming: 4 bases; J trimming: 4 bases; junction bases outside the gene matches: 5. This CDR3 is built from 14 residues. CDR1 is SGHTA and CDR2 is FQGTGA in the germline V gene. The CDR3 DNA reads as TGTGCCAGCAGCTCACAGGGGGAGGGCACTGAAGCTTTCTTT. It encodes CASSSQGEGTEAFF.

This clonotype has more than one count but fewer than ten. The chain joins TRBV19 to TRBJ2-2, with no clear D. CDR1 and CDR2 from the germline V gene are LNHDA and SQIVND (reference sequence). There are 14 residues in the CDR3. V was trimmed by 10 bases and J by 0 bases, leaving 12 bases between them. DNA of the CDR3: TGTGCCACAAAGGAGACAACGAACACCGGGGAGCTGTTTTTT. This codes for CATKETTNTGELFF.

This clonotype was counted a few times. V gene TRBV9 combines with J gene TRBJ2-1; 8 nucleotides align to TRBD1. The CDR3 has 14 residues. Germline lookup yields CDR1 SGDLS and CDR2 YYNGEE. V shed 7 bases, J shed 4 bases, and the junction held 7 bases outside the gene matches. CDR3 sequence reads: CASALDRVYNEQFF. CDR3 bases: TGTGCCAGCGCATTGGACAGGGTGTACAATGAGCAGTTCTTC.

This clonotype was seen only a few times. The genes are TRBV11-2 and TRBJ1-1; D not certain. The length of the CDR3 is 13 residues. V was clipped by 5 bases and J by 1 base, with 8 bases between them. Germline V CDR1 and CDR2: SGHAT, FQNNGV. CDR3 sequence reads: CASSPEWNTEAFF. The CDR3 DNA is TGTGCCAGCAGCCCCGAATGGAACACTGAAGCTTTCTTT.

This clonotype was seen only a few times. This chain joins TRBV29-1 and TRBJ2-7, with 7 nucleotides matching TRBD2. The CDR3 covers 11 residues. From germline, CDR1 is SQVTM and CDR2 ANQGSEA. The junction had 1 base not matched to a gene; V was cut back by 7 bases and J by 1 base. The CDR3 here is CSAGGSYEQYF. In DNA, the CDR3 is TGCAGCGCCGGGGGGTCCTACGAGCAGTACTTC.

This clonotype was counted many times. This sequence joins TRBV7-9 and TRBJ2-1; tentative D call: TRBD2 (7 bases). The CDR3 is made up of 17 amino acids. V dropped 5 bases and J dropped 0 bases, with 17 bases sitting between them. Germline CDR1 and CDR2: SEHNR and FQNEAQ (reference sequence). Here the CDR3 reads CASSAAAGAISYNEQFF. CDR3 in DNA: TGTGCCAGCAGCGCGGCGGCGGGGGCGATCTCCTACAATGAGCAGTTCTTC.

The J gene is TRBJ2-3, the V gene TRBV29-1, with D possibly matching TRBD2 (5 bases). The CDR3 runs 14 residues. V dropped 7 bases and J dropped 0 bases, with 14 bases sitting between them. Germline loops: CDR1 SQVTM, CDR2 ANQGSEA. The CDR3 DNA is TGCAGCGCTCAGGACTGGACCAGCACAGATACGCAGTATTTT. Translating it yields CSAQDWTSTDTQYF.

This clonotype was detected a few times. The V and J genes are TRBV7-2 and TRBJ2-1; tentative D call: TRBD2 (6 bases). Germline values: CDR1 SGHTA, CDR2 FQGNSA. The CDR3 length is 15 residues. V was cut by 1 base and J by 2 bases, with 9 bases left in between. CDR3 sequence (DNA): TGTGCCAGCAGCTTAGGGACTACCACCTACAATGAGCAGTTCTTC. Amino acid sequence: CASSLGTTTYNEQFF. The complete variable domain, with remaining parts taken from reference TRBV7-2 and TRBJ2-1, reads GAGVSQSPSNKVTEKGKDVELRCDPISGHTALYWYRQSLGQGLEFLIYFQGNSAPDKSGLPSDRFSAERTGGSVSTLTIQRTQQEDSAVYLCASSLGTTTYNEQFFGPGTRLTVL.

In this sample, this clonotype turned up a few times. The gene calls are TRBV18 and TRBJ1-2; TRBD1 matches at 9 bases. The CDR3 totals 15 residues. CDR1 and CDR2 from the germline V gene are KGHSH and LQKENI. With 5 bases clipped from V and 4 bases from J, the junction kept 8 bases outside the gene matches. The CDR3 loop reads CASSTGQGMTYGYTF. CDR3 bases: TGTGCCAGCTCAACTGGACAGGGGATGACCTATGGCTACACCTTC.

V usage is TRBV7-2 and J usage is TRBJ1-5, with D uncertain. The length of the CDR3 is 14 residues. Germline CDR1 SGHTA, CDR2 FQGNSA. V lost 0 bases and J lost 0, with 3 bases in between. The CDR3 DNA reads TGTGCCAGCAGCTTAGCCGTTAGCAATCAGCCCCAGCATTTT. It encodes CASSLAVSNQPQHF. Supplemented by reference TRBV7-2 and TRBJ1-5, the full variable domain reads GAGVSQSPSNKVTEKGKDVELRCDPISGHTALYWYRQSLGQGLEFLIYFQGNSAPDKSGLPSDRFSAERTGGSVSTLTIQRTQQEDSAVYLCASSLAVSNQPQHFGDGTRLSIL.

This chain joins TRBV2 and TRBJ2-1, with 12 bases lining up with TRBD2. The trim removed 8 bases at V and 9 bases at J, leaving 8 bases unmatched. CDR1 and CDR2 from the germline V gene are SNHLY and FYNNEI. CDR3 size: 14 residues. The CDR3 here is CASHTSGRRGEQFF. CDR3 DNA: TGTGCCAGCCATACTAGCGGGAGGCGGGGTGAGCAGTTCTTC.

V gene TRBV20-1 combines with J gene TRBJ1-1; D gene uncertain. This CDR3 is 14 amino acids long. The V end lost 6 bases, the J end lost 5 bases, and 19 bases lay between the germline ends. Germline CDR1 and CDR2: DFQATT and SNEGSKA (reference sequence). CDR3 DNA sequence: TGCAGTGCAGAAATGGGAGGAGGTGGGACTGAAGCTTTCTTT. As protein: CSAEMGGGGTEAFF.

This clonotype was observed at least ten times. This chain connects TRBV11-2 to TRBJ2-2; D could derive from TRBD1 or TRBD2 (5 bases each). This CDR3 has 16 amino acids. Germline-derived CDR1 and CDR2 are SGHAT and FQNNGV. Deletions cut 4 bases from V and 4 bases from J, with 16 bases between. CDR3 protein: CASSSRTVGATGELFF. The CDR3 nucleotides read TGTGCCAGCAGCTCAAGGACCGTCGGGGCCACCGGGGAGCTGTTTTTT.

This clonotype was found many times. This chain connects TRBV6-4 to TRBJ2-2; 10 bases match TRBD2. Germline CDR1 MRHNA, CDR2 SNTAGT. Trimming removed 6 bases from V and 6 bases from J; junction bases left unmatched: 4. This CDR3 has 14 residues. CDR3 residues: CASSVAGGSGELFF. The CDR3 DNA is TGTGCCAGCAGCGTAGCGGGAGGTTCCGGGGAGCTGTTTTTT.

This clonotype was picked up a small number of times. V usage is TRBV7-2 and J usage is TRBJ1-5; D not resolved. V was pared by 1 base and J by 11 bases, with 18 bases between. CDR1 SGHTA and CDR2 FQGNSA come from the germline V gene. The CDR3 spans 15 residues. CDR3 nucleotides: TGTGCCAGCAGCTTAGTAGCCGGGATGAATAAGGCCCAGCATTTT. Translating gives CASSLVAGMNKAQHF.

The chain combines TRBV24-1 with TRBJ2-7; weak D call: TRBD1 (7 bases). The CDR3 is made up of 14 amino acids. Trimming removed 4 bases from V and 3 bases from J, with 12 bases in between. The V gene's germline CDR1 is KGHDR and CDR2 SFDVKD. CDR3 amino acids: CATSERDSLYEQYF. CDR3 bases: TGTGCCACCAGTGAGCGGGACAGCCTCTACGAGCAGTACTTC.

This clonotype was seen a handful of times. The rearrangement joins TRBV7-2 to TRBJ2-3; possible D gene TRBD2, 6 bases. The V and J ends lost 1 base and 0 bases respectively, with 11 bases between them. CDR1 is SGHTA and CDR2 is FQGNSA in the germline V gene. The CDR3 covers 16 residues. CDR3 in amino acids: CASSLVTSRSTDTQYF. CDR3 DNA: TGTGCCAGCAGCTTAGTAACTAGCCGGAGCACAGATACGCAGTATTTT.

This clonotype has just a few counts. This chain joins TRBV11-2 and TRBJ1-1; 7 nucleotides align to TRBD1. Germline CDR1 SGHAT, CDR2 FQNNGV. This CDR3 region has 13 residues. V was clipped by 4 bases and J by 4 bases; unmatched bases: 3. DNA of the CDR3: TGTGCCAGCAGCTCAGGACAGGTCACTGAAGCTTTCTTT. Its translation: CASSSGQVTEAFF.

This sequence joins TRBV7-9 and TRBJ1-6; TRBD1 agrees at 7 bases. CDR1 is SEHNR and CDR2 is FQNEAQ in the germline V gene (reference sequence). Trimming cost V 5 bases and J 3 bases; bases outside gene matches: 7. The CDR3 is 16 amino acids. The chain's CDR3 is CASSHRQGSYNSPLHF. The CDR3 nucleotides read TGTGCCAGCAGCCACCGACAGGGAAGCTATAATTCACCCCTCCACTTT.

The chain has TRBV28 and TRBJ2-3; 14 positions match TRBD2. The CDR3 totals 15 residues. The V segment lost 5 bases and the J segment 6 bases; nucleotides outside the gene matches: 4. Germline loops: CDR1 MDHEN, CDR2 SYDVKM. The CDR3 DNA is TGTGCCAGCAGTCCCGGGACTAGCGGGAGCGATACGCAGTATTTT. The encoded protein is CASSPGTSGSDTQYF.

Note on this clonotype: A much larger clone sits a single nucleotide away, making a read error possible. The CDR3 DNA reads TGTGCCAGCAGTTTAAAGGGATCGAAGACCCAGTACTTC. Its translation: CASSLKGSKTQYF. This chain connects TRBV12-3 or TRBV12-4 to TRBJ2-5; D is uncertain. The CDR3 consists of 13 residues. V was trimmed by 2 bases and J by 6 bases, leaving 10 bases between them.

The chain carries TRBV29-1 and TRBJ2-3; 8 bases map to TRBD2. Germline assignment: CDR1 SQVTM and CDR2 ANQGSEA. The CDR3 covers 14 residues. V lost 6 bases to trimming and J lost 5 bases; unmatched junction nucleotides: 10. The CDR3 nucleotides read TGCAGCGTGGCTAATACGGGGGGGCAAGATACGCAGTATTTT. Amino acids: CSVANTGGQDTQYF.

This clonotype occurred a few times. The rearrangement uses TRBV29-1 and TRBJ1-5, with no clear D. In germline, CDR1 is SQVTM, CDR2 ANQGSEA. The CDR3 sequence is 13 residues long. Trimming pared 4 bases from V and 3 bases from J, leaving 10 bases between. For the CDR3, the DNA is TGCAGCGTTGCGGGGAGGATCAATCAGCCCCAGCATTTT. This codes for CSVAGRINQPQHF.

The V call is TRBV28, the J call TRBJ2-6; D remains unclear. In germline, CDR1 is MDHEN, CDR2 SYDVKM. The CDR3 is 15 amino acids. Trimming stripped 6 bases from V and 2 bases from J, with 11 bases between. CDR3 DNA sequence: TGTGCCAGCAGCCTACGGATCACTGGGGCCAACGTCCTGACTTTC. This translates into CASSLRITGANVLTF.

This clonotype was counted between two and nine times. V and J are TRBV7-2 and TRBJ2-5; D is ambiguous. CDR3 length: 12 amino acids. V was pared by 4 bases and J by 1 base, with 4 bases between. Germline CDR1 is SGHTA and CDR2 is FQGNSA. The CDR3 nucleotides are TGTGCCAGCAGCTCCTTCCAAGAGACCCAGTACTTC. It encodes CASSSFQETQYF. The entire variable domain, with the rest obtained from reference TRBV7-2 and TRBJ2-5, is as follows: GAGVSQSPSNKVTEKGKDVELRCDPISGHTALYWYRQSLGQGLEFLIYFQGNSAPDKSGLPSDRFSAERTGGSVSTLTIQRTQQEDSAVYLCASSSFQETQYFGPGTRLLVL.